The 2 T cell receptor beta chains presented below share a single source sample, sequenced in a study of T cells expressing NK-cell markers. Reprocessing the 5' RACE reads, TCRdb reports a single entry for every CDR3 protein and omits DNA. This sample's table has fewer than 400,000 distinct CDR3 sequences. Sequencing used blood T cells: a sorted CD56 or NKG2C T cell subset, CD4+ or CD8+ T cells, or bulk PBMC T cells (not recorded which). These receptors originate from a woman aged 45-65 years in good health.

This chain joins TRBV2 and TRBJ2-4. CDR1 SNHLY and CDR2 FYNNEI come from the germline V gene. CDR3 size: 14 residues. Here the CDR3 reads CASEISLGKNIQYF.

The CDR3 region is CASSPLGAGVYEQYF. This chain joins TRBV7-9 and TRBJ2-7; the TRBD2 assignment by TCRdb is unverifiable without DNA. The CDR3 is 15 amino acids. CDR1 is SEHNR, CDR2 FQNEAQ, per germline (reference sequence). The entire variable domain, with the rest obtained from reference TRBV7-9 and TRBJ2-7, is as follows: DTGVSQNPRHKITKRGQNVTFRCDPISEHNRLYWYRQTLGQGPEFLTYFQNEAQLEKSRLLSDRFSAERPKGSFSTLEIQRTEQGDSAMYLCASSPLGAGVYEQYFGPGTRLTVT.